The next 23 T cell receptor beta chains were all read from a single sample in a study of T cell responses to AZD1222 COVID-19 vaccine. TCRdb keeps only in-frame clones here, not all; method: immunoSEQ multiplex PCR. The top ten clones hold less than 9.5% of a sample with more than 120,000 clones, almost 95% of them seen once. The specimen comprised peripheral blood, sampled 28 days after the second AZD1222 dose. The receptors come from an adult who received the AZD1222 COVID-19 vaccine.

V usage is TRBV7-8 and J usage is TRBJ2-1; TRBD2 matches at 9 bases. V shed 5 bases, J shed 8 bases, and the junction held 10 bases outside the gene matches. This CDR3 comprises 15 residues. CDR1 is SGHVS and CDR2 is FQNEAQ in the germline V gene. In DNA form, the CDR3 reads TGTGCCAGCAGCCAGCTCGGGACTAGCTTCCATGAGCAGTTCTTC. Residues: CASSQLGTSFHEQFF.

This chain links TRBV28 with TRBJ1-2, with D perhaps TRBD1 (5 bases). CDR1 and CDR2 (germline): MDHEN, SYDVKM. The length of the CDR3 is 15 residues. The V end was cut by 6 bases, the J end by 3 bases, with 17 bases between. The DNA of the CDR3 is TGTGCCAGCAGGAAAGGGGTTGGGATACACTATGGCTACACCTTC. Protein product: CASRKGVGIHYGYTF.

This rearrangement joins TRBV6-7 to TRBJ1-1; 9 positions agree with TRBD1. TRBV6-7 is an open reading frame whose function is uncertain. CDR3 length: 17 residues. V shed 5 bases and J 6 bases; nucleotides not matched to a gene: 16. The DNA of the CDR3 is TGTGCCAGCAGTCGGACGTACAGGGGGCGTAGGGGTCCTGAAGCTTTCTTT. It translates to CASSRTYRGRRGPEAFF.

This clone occurred once. The chain has TRBV27 and TRBJ1-4; no definite D call. V lost 8 bases and J 0 bases, leaving 16 bases between the germline ends. Germline assignment: CDR1 MNHEY and CDR2 SMNVEV (reference sequence). CDR3 length: 16 amino acids. Here the CDR3 DNA reads TGTGCCAGCCGGAGCGGAGGATCTACAACTAATGAAAAACTGTTTTTT. Amino acid sequence: CASRSGGSTTNEKLFF.

This clone was seen only once. The chain uses TRBV2 and TRBJ2-7; 7 nucleotides match TRBD1. The CDR3 is made up of 13 amino acids. From germline, CDR1 is SNHLY and CDR2 FYNNEI. V gave up 7 bases and J gave up 3 bases; unmatched junction bases: 6. Written as DNA, the CDR3 is TGTGCCAGCACTCGGGACAGCATCTACGAGCAGTACTTC. It translates to CASTRDSIYEQYF.

This sequence joins TRBV4-1 and TRBJ2-6; D is tentatively TRBD1 or TRBD2 (5 bases each). Germline V gene data show CDR1 as MGHRA and CDR2 as YSYEKL. The CDR3 is made up of 16 amino acids. V lost 5 bases and J 3 bases, leaving 14 bases between the germline ends. The DNA of the CDR3 is TGCGCCAGCAGCGCAGGAGAGGGGTTTGGGGCCAACGTCCTGACTTTC. Translating it yields CASSAGEGFGANVLTF.

This clone occurred a few times. This chain connects TRBV29-1 to TRBJ1-2, with no clear D. The CDR3 sequence is 13 residues long. Germline lookup yields CDR1 SQVTM and CDR2 ANQGSEA. V shed 0 bases and J shed 3 bases, with 8 bases lying between them. The CDR3: CSVEDGVHYGYTF. CDR3 coding DNA: TGCAGCGTTGAAGATGGGGTCCACTATGGCTACACCTTC.

J is TRBJ2-1 and V is TRBV29-1; D unclear. Between the trimmed V and J ends, which lost 3 bases and 6 bases, there was a span of 15 bases. CDR3 length: 14 amino acids. Germline CDR1 is SQVTM and CDR2 is ANQGSEA. The CDR3 spells CSVDSGAAGNEQFF. As DNA, the CDR3 is TGCAGCGTTGACTCCGGTGCAGCTGGCAATGAGCAGTTCTTC.

The chain links TRBV7-3 to TRBJ1-2; 7 bases are a match to TRBD1. Germline CDR1 and CDR2: SGHTA and FQGTGA. This CDR3 spans 15 amino acids. The V and J ends lost 2 bases and 0 bases, in that order; junction bases with no gene match: 3. This chain's CDR3 is CASSLSDRANYGYTF. In DNA form, the CDR3 reads TGTGCCAGCAGCTTATCAGACAGGGCTAACTATGGCTACACCTTC. The variable domain in full, with the rest retrieved from reference TRBV7-3 and TRBJ1-2, is GAGVSQTPSNKVTEKGKYVELRCDPISGHTALYWYRQSLGQGPEFLIYFQGTGAADDSGLPNDRFFAVRPEGSVSTLKIQRTERGDSAVYLCASSLSDRANYGYTFGSGTRLTVV.

This chain uses TRBV2 with TRBJ2-3, with D perhaps TRBD2 (6 bases). Between the trimmed V and J ends, which lost 6 bases and 6 bases, there was a span of 10 bases. The CDR3 length is 12 residues. CDR1 is SNHLY and CDR2 is FYNNEI in the germline V gene. The CDR3 is CASSLEGDTQYF. CDR3 coding DNA: TGTGCCAGCAGCCTGGAGGGGGATACGCAGTATTTT.

The chain uses TRBV7-9 and TRBJ1-2; a weak D match, TRBD1 (5 bases). The CDR3 totals 12 residues. CDR1 SEHNR and CDR2 FQNEAQ come from the germline V gene (reference sequence). Trimming cost V 2 bases and J 8 bases, with 9 bases left between them. CDR3 coding DNA: TGTGCCAGCAGCTTATTCAGGGACGGCTACACCTTC. Translating it yields CASSLFRDGYTF.

This clone appeared a single time. The V and J genes are TRBV10-2 and TRBJ1-1; D ambiguous. Germline V gives CDR1 WSHSY, CDR2 SAAADI. With 2 bases removed from V and 0 bases from J, the gap between germline ends came to 7 bases. This CDR3 region has 14 residues. The DNA for the CDR3 is TGCGCCAGCAGTGAGCCCTACATGAACACTGAAGCTTTCTTT. It encodes CASSEPYMNTEAFF.

The chain has TRBV4-3 and TRBJ1-2; D is possibly TRBD1 (6 bases). V was pared by 0 bases and J by 7 bases, with 12 bases between. Germline V CDR1 and CDR2: LGHNA, YSLEER. CDR3 length equals 14 residues. The CDR3 sequence: CASSQEQGTTGYTF. In DNA form, the CDR3 reads TGCGCCAGCAGCCAAGAACAGGGCACTACTGGCTACACCTTC.

J is TRBJ1-5 and V is TRBV5-8, with 10 bases fitting TRBD1. J lost 2 bases, V lost 2 bases, and 4 bases had no gene match. Germline CDR1 reads SGHTS; CDR2 reads YDEGEE. The CDR3 runs to 16 residues. DNA of the CDR3: TGTGCCAGCAGCTTAGGGACAGGGGAGGGCAATCAGCCCCAGCATTTT. Protein product: CASSLGTGEGNQPQHF.

The V gene is TRBV18, the J gene TRBJ1-2; TRBD1 might be the D (5 bases). Germline CDR1 KGHSH, CDR2 LQKENI. This CDR3 contains 13 residues. V was trimmed by 2 bases and J by 3 bases, leaving 7 bases between them. CDR3 DNA sequence: TGTGCCAGCTCACCAGGGACGGACTATGGCTACACCTTC. As protein: CASSPGTDYGYTF.

The rearrangement links TRBV2 to TRBJ1-2, with 11 bases aligning to TRBD1. The trim removed 7 bases at V and 7 bases at J, leaving 8 bases unmatched. The CDR3 has 14 amino acids. Germline V lookup: CDR1 SNHLY, CDR2 FYNNEI. The CDR3 DNA follows: TGTGCCAGCAATTCAGGACAGGGGGCCGCTGGCTACACCTTC. This codes for CASNSGQGAAGYTF. The complete variable domain, with remaining parts taken from reference TRBV2 and TRBJ1-2, reads EPEVTQTPSHQVTQMGQEVILRCVPISNHLYFYWYRQILGQKVEFLVSFYNNEISEKSEIFDDQFSVERPDGSNFTLKIRSTKLEDSAMYFCASNSGQGAAGYTFGSGTRLTVV.

A single count supports this clone. The rearrangement uses TRBV4-3 and TRBJ2-2; D gene uncertain. Germline CDR1 is LGHNA and CDR2 is YSLEER. V lost 0 bases and J lost 1, with 9 bases in between. This CDR3 comprises 16 residues. The CDR3 region is CASSQDARLNTGELFF. CDR3 in DNA: TGCGCCAGCAGCCAAGATGCGCGGTTGAACACCGGGGAGCTGTTTTTT.

The chain carries TRBV6-2 or TRBV6-3 and TRBJ2-5; the D gene is possibly TRBD1 (6 bases). The germline V gene has CDR1 MNHEY and CDR2 SVGEGT. The CDR3 length is 14 residues. Trimming pared 4 bases from V and 1 base from J, leaving 10 bases between. The CDR3 DNA reads as TGTGCCAGCAGTTCAAGGACAGTCCAAGAGACCCAGTACTTC. Translation: CASSSRTVQETQYF.

The V gene is TRBV30, the J gene TRBJ1-5; the match to TRBD1 covers 10 bases. CDR3 length equals 14 residues. V shed 3 bases, J shed 3 bases, and the junction held 2 bases outside the gene matches. The V gene's germline CDR1 is GTSNPN and CDR2 SVGIG (reference sequence). The CDR3 coding sequence is TGTGCCTGGAGGGGGACAGGGGACAATCAGCCCCAGCATTTT. Translating gives CAWRGTGDNQPQHF.

The chain recombines TRBV3-1 (or the pseudogene TRBV3-2) with TRBJ1-2; no clear D. This CDR3 has 17 amino acids. V was pared by 3 bases and J by 5 bases, with 22 bases between. The germline V gene has CDR1 LGHDT and CDR2 YNNKEL (reference sequence). In nucleotides, the CDR3 is TGTGCCAGCAGCCAGAGCGGCCGCGCCCCCGTACGGTATGGCTACACCTTC. This translates into CASSQSGRAPVRYGYTF.

The chain employs TRBV4-1 and TRBJ2-1, with 9 bases matching TRBD2. Germline V lookup: CDR1 MGHRA, CDR2 YSYEKL. This CDR3 is 14 amino acids long. J gave up 4 bases and V 5 bases, and 3 bases lay outside the gene matches. The CDR3 spells CASSSSGGYNEQFF. The CDR3 DNA reads as TGCGCCAGCAGCTCCAGCGGGGGGTACAATGAGCAGTTCTTC.

The V call is TRBV28, the J call TRBJ1-5, with D tentatively TRBD1 (6 bases). The germline V gene has CDR1 MDHEN and CDR2 SYDVKM. The V end was cut by 5 bases, the J end by 6 bases, with 20 bases between. The CDR3 has 16 amino acids. The CDR3 sequence is CASSPGGGGVAQPQHF. DNA for the CDR3: TGTGCCAGCAGTCCTGGGGGCGGGGGGGTCGCTCAGCCCCAGCATTTT.

The rearrangement links TRBV4-3 to TRBJ2-1, with 9 positions matching TRBD2. CDR3 size: 19 residues. Per the germline V gene, CDR1 is LGHNA and CDR2 is YSLEER. V lost 1 base and J lost 5; bases outside the gene matches: 15. The DNA for the CDR3 is TGCGCCAGCAGCCAAGGATCAGGGAAGGGGCGGGGGGGCAACAATGAGCAGTTCTTC. Its translation is CASSQGSGKGRGGNNEQFF.